The 32 T cell receptor beta chains below all came from one sample that was sequenced in a study of shared clonotypes between healthy human individuals. Naive CD8 cells comprised CD45RO-negative, CCR7-positively selected cells, excluding terminally differentiated effector memory CD45RA+ cells. The table came from immunoSEQ multiplex PCR; TCRdb's copy has only in-frame clones and leaves some out. The sample lists 560,000 or so clones; roughly 96% were seen once. The sequencing sample was made of naive CD8+ T cells sorted from blood. These TCRs come from a woman in her 30s in good health.

The chain employs TRBV7-9 and TRBJ2-7; D may match TRBD1 or TRBD2 (5 bases each). The CDR3 runs 13 residues. The germline V and J ends were trimmed by 11 bases and 1 base, with 15 bases remaining between them. Germline assignment: CDR1 SEHNR and CDR2 FQNEAQ (reference sequence). CDR3 DNA sequence: TGTGCCCTCGGCAGGGAGAGGTCCTACGAGCAGTACTTC. Translation gives CALGRERSYEQYF.

The CDR3 region is CASSQDPNTEAFF. The CDR3 nucleotides read TGTGCCAGCAGCCAAGACCCGAACACTGAAGCTTTCTTT. This chain joins TRBV14 and TRBJ1-1; the D is unclear. The CDR3 loop spans 13 amino acids. CDR1 is SGHDN, CDR2 FVKESK, per germline. V lost 0 bases and J lost 1, with 3 bases in between. The full variable domain, in which reference TRBV14 and TRBJ1-1 provide the parts outside the CDR3, is EAGVTQFPSHSVIEKGQTVTLRCDPISGHDNLYWYRRVMGKEIKFLLHFVKESKQDESGMPNNRFLAERTGGTYSTLKVQPAELEDSGVYFCASSQDPNTEAFFGQGTRLTVV.

This chain uses TRBV29-1 with TRBJ2-7; 7 nucleotides match TRBD1. The junction had 8 bases not matched to a gene; V was cut back by 4 bases and J by 5 bases. In germline, CDR1 is SQVTM, CDR2 ANQGSEA. The CDR3 totals 13 residues. This CDR3 reads CSVADRASDEQYF. DNA of the CDR3: TGCAGCGTTGCCGACAGGGCGTCAGACGAGCAGTACTTC.

CDR3 residues: CASSQQETQYF. The CDR3 DNA reads TGTGCCAGCAGCCAACAAGAGACCCAGTACTTC. The genes are TRBV7-9 and TRBJ2-5; D gene ambiguous. Looked up from germline, CDR1 is SEHNR and CDR2 is FQNEAQ (reference sequence). The ends were cut back, 5 bases at V and 2 bases at J, with 3 bases in the middle. The CDR3 is 11 residues long.

This clone was counted a single time. This sequence joins TRBV7-6 and TRBJ1-5, with D unresolved. Trimming took 8 bases from V and 10 from J, leaving 18 bases between them. The CDR3 runs 13 residues. Looked up from germline, CDR1 is SGHVS and CDR2 is FNYEAQ. CDR3 loop: CASGESPDHPQHF. Written as DNA, the CDR3 is TGTGCCAGCGGGGAGTCTCCCGACCACCCCCAGCATTTT. Full variable domain (remainder filled in from reference TRBV7-6 and TRBJ1-5): GAGVSQSPRYKVTKRGQDVALRCDPISGHVSLYWYRQALGQGPEFLTYFNYEAQQDKSGLPNDRFSAERPEGSISTLTIQRTEQRDSAMYRCASGESPDHPQHFGDGTRLSIL.

The chain combines TRBV14 with TRBJ1-5; a weak D match, TRBD1 (6 bases). The ends were cut back, 5 bases at V and 7 bases at J, with 12 bases in the middle. The CDR3 spans 13 residues. The germline V gene encodes CDR1 SGHDN and CDR2 FVKESK. The CDR3 loop reads CASSSTGLQPQHF. In DNA form, the CDR3 reads TGTGCCAGCAGCTCAACAGGGTTACAGCCCCAGCATTTT.

This chain links TRBV7-9 with TRBJ2-7; TRBD1 matches at 9 bases. The V segment lost 5 bases and the J segment 3 bases; nucleotides outside the gene matches: 11. CDR1 and CDR2 from the germline V gene are SEHNR and FQNEAQ (reference sequence). The CDR3 runs 16 residues. CDR3 in DNA: TGTGCCAGCAGCAAAAACGTTGGGACAGGGATCTACGAGCAGTACTTC. Translating it yields CASSKNVGTGIYEQYF.

The rearrangement uses TRBV2 and TRBJ2-5; 15 nucleotides line up with TRBD2. V was pared by 7 bases and J by 11 bases, with 20 bases of the junction left unmatched. Germline CDR1 is SNHLY and CDR2 is FYNNEI. The CDR3 runs 18 residues. The CDR3 coding sequence is TGTGCCAGCACCTCACGGACTAGCGGGAGGGCCAGCCTCGTGGAGCAGTACTTC. It is translated as CASTSRTSGRASLVEQYF.

The V and J genes are TRBV28 and TRBJ2-5; 7 bases match TRBD2. The DNA end is more similar to TRBJ2-7, so the J call may be wrong. The CDR3 loop spans 14 amino acids. CDR1 and CDR2 (germline): MDHEN, SYDVKM. CDR3 DNA sequence: TGTGCCAGCAGTTTGGGGAGGGGCCCCAACGAGCAGTACTTC. It is translated as CASSLGRGPNEQYF.

The chain combines TRBV5-1 with TRBJ2-1, with 11 bases matching TRBD2. Germline V gene lookup returns CDR1 SGHRS and CDR2 YFSETQ. V was pared by 1 base and J by 5 bases, with 2 bases of the junction left unmatched. The CDR3 consists of 15 residues. The CDR3 sequence: CASSLKLAGDNEQFF. CDR3 DNA sequence: TGCGCCAGCAGCTTGAAACTAGCGGGAGACAATGAGCAGTTCTTC.

The V call is TRBV29-1, the J call TRBJ2-2; D is possibly TRBD2 (5 bases). Deletions cut 4 bases from V and 0 bases from J, with 15 bases between. In germline, CDR1 is SQVTM, CDR2 ANQGSEA. The CDR3 contains 16 residues. This CDR3 reads CSVVGIEGSNTGELFF. The CDR3 coding sequence is TGCAGCGTTGTAGGTATAGAGGGATCGAACACCGGGGAGCTGTTTTTT.

The gene calls are TRBV28 and TRBJ1-1; D gene ambiguous. The CDR3 sequence is 16 residues long. Trimming removed 2 bases from V and 2 bases from J, with 15 bases in between. Germline assignment: CDR1 MDHEN and CDR2 SYDVKM. CDR3 coding DNA: TGTGCCAGCAGTTTAAGGTTGGCGGCCTCTAACACTGAAGCTTTCTTT. Amino acids: CASSLRLAASNTEAFF. The full variable domain, rest sourced from reference TRBV28 and TRBJ1-1, is DVKVTQSSRYLVKRTGEKVFLECVQDMDHENMFWYRQDPGLGLRLIYFSYDVKMKEKGDIPEGYSVSREKKERFSLILESASTNQTSMYLCASSLRLAASNTEAFFGQGTRLTVV.

J is TRBJ2-6 and V is TRBV5-1; D gene uncertain. V gave up 4 bases and J gave up 1 base, with 6 bases separating them. Germline V gene sequence: CDR1 SGHRS, CDR2 YFSETQ. CDR3 length: 14 amino acids. CDR3 loop: CASSGISGANVLTF. The CDR3, as DNA: TGCGCCAGCAGCGGGATTTCTGGGGCCAACGTCCTGACTTTC.

The chain employs TRBV28 and TRBJ2-5, with 7 positions matching TRBD1. The CDR3 totals 13 residues. Germline assignment: CDR1 MDHEN and CDR2 SYDVKM. Losses at the gene ends were 6 bases for V and 2 bases for J; bases not matched to a gene: 3. CDR3 residues: CASSTGQQETQYF. The CDR3, as DNA: TGTGCCAGCAGCACGGGACAGCAAGAGACCCAGTACTTC.

The chain couples TRBV10-2 to TRBJ1-1; no clear D gene. V was clipped by 2 bases and J by 7 bases, with 11 bases between them. Germline CDR1 reads WSHSY; CDR2 reads SAAADI. The CDR3 covers 13 residues. CDR3 coding DNA: TGCGCCAGCAGTGAGCCTGGGAGAGTTGAAGCTTTCTTT. Residues: CASSEPGRVEAFF.

This chain connects TRBV19 to TRBJ2-1; D is possibly TRBD1 (5 bases). The germline CDR1 and CDR2 sequences are LNHDA and SQIVND (reference sequence). This CDR3 is built from 14 residues. V lost 5 bases and J 4 bases, leaving 12 bases between the germline ends. CDR3 sequence reads: CASSSPDSYNEQFF. The DNA for the CDR3 is TGTGCCAGTAGTTCCCCTGACAGTTACAATGAGCAGTTCTTC.

The V and J genes are TRBV15 and TRBJ1-1; D uncertain. The CDR3 extends over 15 amino acids. The V gene's germline CDR1 is LNHNV and CDR2 YYDKDF (reference sequence). V shed 5 bases and J shed 0 bases, with 13 bases lying between them. The CDR3 bases are TGTGCCACCAGCCCCCCGGGAGCCCTGAACACTGAAGCTTTCTTT. Translation: CATSPPGALNTEAFF.

The chain employs TRBV29-1 and TRBJ2-7; D is unclear. Trimming took 0 bases from V and 6 from J, leaving 15 bases between them. The CDR3 contains 14 residues. Germline V CDR1 and CDR2: SQVTM, ANQGSEA. The CDR3, as DNA: TGCAGCGTTGAAGAACCCCCCTTGGGTCTCGAGCAGTACTTC. Encoded protein: CSVEEPPLGLEQYF.

The J gene is TRBJ1-1, the V gene TRBV21-1. TRBV21-1 is labeled a pseudogene. This CDR3 has 16 amino acids. The CDR3 DNA is TGTGCCAGCAGCAAAGAGGGGACCAGGGTGCATCCTGAAGCTTTCTTT. Residues: CASSKEGTRVHPEAFF.

The gene calls are TRBV9 and TRBJ1-1; D is ambiguous. The CDR3 is made up of 13 amino acids. The germline V and J ends were trimmed by 2 bases and 3 bases, with 8 bases remaining between them. Germline lookup yields CDR1 SGDLS and CDR2 YYNGEE. For the CDR3, the DNA is TGTGCCAGCAGCGTTCGGTGGGACACTGAAGCTTTCTTT. Encoded protein: CASSVRWDTEAFF.

This rearrangement joins TRBV27 to TRBJ1-3; D unresolved. There are 14 residues in the CDR3. The V and J ends lost 10 bases and 1 base respectively, with 14 bases between them. Germline V gene data show CDR1 as MNHEY and CDR2 as SMNVEV (reference sequence). The CDR3 sequence: CATKIRGSGNTIYF. The CDR3, as DNA: TGTGCCACCAAAATCCGGGGATCTGGAAACACCATATATTTT.

This chain uses TRBV5-4 with TRBJ2-7; D is ambiguous. Germline V gene data show CDR1 as SGHNT and CDR2 as YYREEE (reference sequence). The CDR3 totals 16 residues. Trimming shortened V by 1 base and J by 9 bases, and 23 bases separated the two germline ends. The CDR3 DNA is TGTGCCAGCAGCTTGAATGGCAGGAGCTTTACAGACGGGCAGTACTTC. Translating it yields CASSLNGRSFTDGQYF.

The chain has TRBV7-3 and TRBJ2-1; no clear D. The CDR3 length is 15 residues. V was cut by 5 bases and J by 0 bases, with 11 bases left in between. The germline V gene encodes CDR1 SGHTA and CDR2 FQGTGA. This chain's CDR3 is CASSLHAASYNEQFF. CDR3 DNA sequence: TGTGCCAGCAGCCTACACGCGGCCTCCTACAATGAGCAGTTCTTC.

Worth noting for this clone: The junction departs from the called germline gene at one end, perhaps through a read error. V is TRBV29-1 and J is TRBJ2-7; 10 bases map to TRBD2. The CDR3 length is 16 residues. The germline V gene encodes CDR1 SQVTM and CDR2 ANQGSEA. This CDR3 reads CSVEGLADFPSYEQYF. CDR3 nucleotides: TGCAGCGTCGAAGGACTAGCGGATTTTCCCTCCTACGAGCAGTACTTC.

The chain links TRBV4-1 to TRBJ2-7; no definite D call. CDR3 length: 15 residues. The V end lost 1 base, the J end lost 4 bases, and 14 bases lay between the germline ends. The germline V gene has CDR1 MGHRA and CDR2 YSYEKL. DNA for the CDR3: TGCGCCAGCAGCCAAGTTGCGGCGGAGAATTACGAGCAGTACTTC. Protein sequence: CASSQVAAENYEQYF.

The chain has TRBV28 and TRBJ2-6; D remains ambiguous. The length of the CDR3 is 14 residues. Trimming took 5 bases from V and 0 from J, leaving 5 bases between them. Germline values: CDR1 MDHEN, CDR2 SYDVKM. The CDR3 DNA is TGTGCCAGCAGTACTTCCTCTGGGGCCAACGTCCTGACTTTC. It translates to CASSTSSGANVLTF.

The CDR3 coding sequence is TGCAGCGTTGGGACTGGGGACAGGGGGTATTTTAATGAGCAGTTCTTC. It codes for CSVGTGDRGYFNEQFF. This chain links TRBV29-1 with TRBJ2-1; 11 bases are a match to TRBD1. This CDR3 contains 16 residues. Germline CDR1 and CDR2: SQVTM and ANQGSEA. The J segment lost 7 bases and the V segment lost 4 bases, leaving 12 bases of the junction unmatched.

The V gene is TRBV7-3, the J gene TRBJ2-1; D is ambiguous. Trimming stripped 4 bases from V and 3 bases from J, with 13 bases between. CDR1 and CDR2 from the germline V gene are SGHTA and FQGTGA. There are 15 residues in the CDR3. The DNA for the CDR3 is TGTGCCAGCAGCTCTGGGGAATCCTACTACAATGAGCAGTTCTTC. As protein: CASSSGESYYNEQFF.

The genes are TRBV28 and TRBJ2-1, with TRBD2 matching over 7 bases. The CDR3 spans 14 residues. The germline V gene has CDR1 MDHEN and CDR2 SYDVKM. J was trimmed by 0 bases and V by 4 bases; bases with no gene match: 0. CDR3 coding DNA: TGTGCCAGCAGTTCGGGAGGCTCCTACAATGAGCAGTTCTTC. Encoded protein: CASSSGGSYNEQFF.

The gene calls are TRBV27 and TRBJ2-4; D ambiguous. The V end lost 2 bases, the J end lost 4 bases, and 9 bases lay between the germline ends. CDR3 length: 14 residues. CDR1 MNHEY and CDR2 SMNVEV come from the germline V gene (reference sequence). In nucleotides, the CDR3 is TGTGCCAGCAGTTTAAGGTCCGCGAAAAACATTCAGTACTTC. Protein sequence: CASSLRSAKNIQYF.

V and J are TRBV7-6 and TRBJ2-2, with 9 bases lining up with TRBD2. This CDR3 contains 17 residues. V gave up 6 bases and J gave up 4 bases; unmatched junction bases: 12. The germline V gene encodes CDR1 SGHVS and CDR2 FNYEAQ. The chain's CDR3 is CASRDRIAGVATGELFF. The CDR3 coding sequence is TGTGCCAGCAGGGACCGAATAGCGGGAGTCGCCACCGGGGAGCTGTTTTTT.

This chain uses TRBV29-1 with TRBJ2-1, with 9 bases matching TRBD2. Looked up from germline, CDR1 is SQVTM and CDR2 is ANQGSEA. V lost 2 bases and J lost 9; bases outside the gene matches: 11. The CDR3 consists of 15 residues. The CDR3 coding sequence is TGCAGCGTTGAATCAGGTCTAGCGGGGTGGGGTGAGCAGTTCTTC. Translating gives CSVESGLAGWGEQFF.